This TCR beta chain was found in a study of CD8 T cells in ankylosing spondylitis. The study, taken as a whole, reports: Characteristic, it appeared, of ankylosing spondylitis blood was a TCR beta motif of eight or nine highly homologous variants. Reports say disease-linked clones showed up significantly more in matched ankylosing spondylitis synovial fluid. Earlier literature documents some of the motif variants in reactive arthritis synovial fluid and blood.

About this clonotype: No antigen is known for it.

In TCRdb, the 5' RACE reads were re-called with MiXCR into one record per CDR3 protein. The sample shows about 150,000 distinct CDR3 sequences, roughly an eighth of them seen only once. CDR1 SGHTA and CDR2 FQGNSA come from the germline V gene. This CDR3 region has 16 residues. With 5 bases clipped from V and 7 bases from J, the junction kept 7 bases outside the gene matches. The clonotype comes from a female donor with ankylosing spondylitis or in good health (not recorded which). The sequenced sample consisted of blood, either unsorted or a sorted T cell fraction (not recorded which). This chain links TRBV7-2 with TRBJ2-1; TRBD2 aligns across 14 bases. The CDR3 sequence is CASSAGLAGDQNEQFF. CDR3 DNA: TGTGCCAGCAGCGCGGGACTAGCGGGAGATCAGAATGAGCAGTTCTTC.